This entry lists 21 T cell receptor beta chains sequenced from one sample in a study of blood T cell repertoires in COVID-19. Only in-frame clones appear in the TCRdb table, and some are missing; sequencing was by immunoSEQ multiplex PCR. The repertoire includes approximately 290,000 clones, 80% to 90% of them detected once, and approximately 0.84% sits in the top ten. The sample was peripheral blood. Receptors were obtained from a man aged 25-45 years with acute or convalescent COVID-19.

Comment on this clone: One end of the junction does not line up with germline, which may come from a read error. The chain is built from TRBV7-7 and TRBJ2-5; 8 bases fit TRBD2. Germline assignment: CDR1 SSHAT and CDR2 FNYEAQ (reference sequence). The CDR3 has 14 residues. The CDR3 loop is CASSPSSGQETQYF. The CDR3, as DNA: TGTGCTAGCAGCCCCTCTAGCGGGCAGGAGACCCAGTACTTC.

J is TRBJ2-1 and V is TRBV2, with 9 bases fitting TRBD1. CDR3 length: 16 residues. Germline lookup yields CDR1 SNHLY and CDR2 FYNNEI. The trim removed 2 bases at V and 4 bases at J, leaving 6 bases unmatched. The CDR3 nucleotides read TGTGCCAGCAGTGAATCCGGGACAGGGCTATACAATGAGCAGTTCTTC. As protein: CASSESGTGLYNEQFF.

This clone was detected only once. Here the CDR3 reads CASSQGQRGIGIQYF. DNA for the CDR3: TGCGCCAGCAGCCAAGGACAGCGGGGGATAGGCATTCAGTACTTC. This chain links TRBV4-1 with TRBJ2-4; 8 bases map to TRBD2. With V trimmed by 1 base and J by 9 bases, 8 bases remained unmatched. Germline V gene sequence: CDR1 MGHRA, CDR2 YSYEKL. The CDR3 totals 15 residues.

This clone was recorded once. A read error is likely, as this CDR3 ends without the conserved phenylalanine or tryptophan. The DNA is omitted, as the CDR3 cannot be located on it reliably, and the CDR3 follows TCRdb's listing. The chain combines TRBV5-6 with TRBJ2-7; the D call TRBD1 from the table was never checked on the DNA. Germline values: CDR1 SGHDT, CDR2 YYEEEE. Both ends counted, the CDR3 spans 19 residues. The chain's CDR3 is CASSLGTARTGTGSSRGPI.

V and J are TRBV30 and TRBJ1-6; D not certain. Germline CDR1 reads GTSNPN; CDR2 reads SVGIG (reference sequence). This CDR3 region has 12 residues. The V end lost 4 bases, the J end lost 7 bases, and 8 bases lay between the germline ends. The DNA for the CDR3 is TGTGCCTGGACACCGGGAAATTCACCCCTCCACTTT. Its translation: CAWTPGNSPLHF.

This chain connects TRBV3-1 (or the pseudogene TRBV3-2) to TRBJ2-1; 13 nucleotides line up with TRBD2. This CDR3 has 17 residues. V gave up 4 bases and J gave up 5 bases; unmatched junction bases: 8. Germline V gene sequence: CDR1 LGHDT, CDR2 YNNKEL (reference sequence). CDR3 sequence reads: CASSPYRTSGGDNEQFF. CDR3 in DNA: TGTGCCAGCAGCCCCTACCGGACTAGCGGGGGAGACAATGAGCAGTTCTTC.

This sequence joins TRBV4-1 and TRBJ2-5; TRBD1 matches at 7 bases. With V trimmed by 5 bases and J by 2 bases, 8 bases remained unmatched. The CDR3 is 15 residues long. The germline V gene has CDR1 MGHRA and CDR2 YSYEKL. Written as DNA, the CDR3 is TGCGCCAGCAGCTACCGGACAGGAGAACAAGAGACCCAGTACTTC. Its translation is CASSYRTGEQETQYF.

On this clone itself: One end of the junction varies from germline; a read error may be responsible. The rearrangement links TRBV12-5 to TRBJ1-2; TRBD1 is a possible D gene (5 bases). The CDR3 sequence is 13 residues long. Germline CDR1 and CDR2: LGHNT and FRNRAP. The CDR3 nucleotides are TGTGCTAGTGGTTTGGGCAACACACCTCAGGGTAGCTTC. Translated, it gives CASGLGNTPQGSF.

The genes are TRBV2 and TRBJ2-2; TRBD2 matches at 7 bases. V lost 3 bases, J lost 5 bases, and 12 bases stayed unmatched. The CDR3 is 17 amino acids. Looked up from germline, CDR1 is SNHLY and CDR2 is FYNNEI. This CDR3 is CASSDPPPAGATGELFF. CDR3 DNA sequence: TGTGCCAGCAGTGACCCTCCCCCGGCGGGAGCAACCGGGGAGCTGTTTTTT.

This clone was seen at least ten times. This chain joins TRBV7-9 and TRBJ1-5, with D hard to call. Trimming stripped 1 base from V and 0 bases from J, with 7 bases between. Germline assignment: CDR1 SEHNR and CDR2 FQNEAQ (reference sequence). There are 15 residues in the CDR3. CDR3 sequence reads: CASSLGGYSNQPQHF. The CDR3 nucleotides are TGTGCCAGCAGCTTAGGAGGGTATAGCAATCAGCCCCAGCATTTT.

This clone was picked up one time. The rearrangement links TRBV18 to TRBJ2-7; maybe TRBD1 (6 bases). Germline assignment: CDR1 KGHSH and CDR2 LQKENI. This CDR3 spans 14 amino acids. V dropped 5 bases and J dropped 4 bases, with 15 bases sitting between them. CDR3 region: CASSSTGKSYEQYF. The CDR3, as DNA: TGTGCCAGCTCATCAACAGGGAAAAGTTACGAGCAGTACTTC.

The V and J genes are TRBV9 and TRBJ1-5; weak D call: TRBD1 (5 bases). Trimming cost V 0 bases and J 5 bases, with 12 bases left between them. The CDR3 is 15 amino acids. Germline values: CDR1 SGDLS, CDR2 YYNGEE. The CDR3 loop is CASSVGGGAYQPQHF. CDR3 DNA sequence: TGTGCCAGCAGCGTAGGGGGAGGGGCTTATCAGCCCCAGCATTTT.

The V and J genes are TRBV6-5 and TRBJ1-1; tentative D call: TRBD1 (5 bases). Germline V lookup: CDR1 MNHEY, CDR2 SVGAGI. V lost 7 bases, J lost 0 bases, and 9 bases lay in between. The CDR3 runs to 13 residues. The CDR3 DNA follows: TGTGCCAGCAAAAGACAGATGAACACTGAAGCTTTCTTT. This translates into CASKRQMNTEAFF.

The chain recombines TRBV11-2 with TRBJ1-6; 8 positions agree with TRBD1. The CDR3 length is 18 residues. The V segment lost 2 bases and the J segment 5 bases; nucleotides outside the gene matches: 11. CDR1 is SGHAT and CDR2 is FQNNGV in the germline V gene. As DNA, the CDR3 is TGTGCCAGCAGCTTAACACGACAGGGGACTTCGAATAATTCACCCCTCCACTTT. Translation gives CASSLTRQGTSNNSPLHF.

The V gene is TRBV11-2, the J gene TRBJ2-2; D gene ambiguous. The germline V gene has CDR1 SGHAT and CDR2 FQNNGV. V lost 7 bases, J lost 4 bases, and 10 bases lay in between. The CDR3 has 13 amino acids. CDR3 protein: CASTLVGTGELFF. The CDR3 nucleotides read TGTGCCAGCACCCTAGTAGGCACCGGGGAGCTGTTTTTT.

The rearrangement links TRBV11-2 to TRBJ2-5, with D possibly being TRBD1 (5 bases). The CDR3 is 14 amino acids. Germline V gene lookup returns CDR1 SGHAT and CDR2 FQNNGV. V lost 5 bases to trimming and J lost 1 base, with 11 bases between them. The CDR3 DNA sequence: TGTGCCAGCAGCCCCGGACACCTCCAAGAGACCCAGTACTTC. Amino acid sequence: CASSPGHLQETQYF.

The genes are TRBV5-1 and TRBJ1-5; D not certain. This CDR3 has 15 amino acids. V dropped 0 bases and J dropped 7 bases, with 14 bases sitting between them. The germline gives CDR1 SGHRS, CDR2 YFSETQ. The CDR3 reads CASSLDARAGQPQHF. The CDR3, as DNA: TGCGCCAGCAGCTTGGATGCGCGGGCGGGCCAGCCCCAGCATTTT.

The chain carries TRBV12-5 and TRBJ1-3, with 7 bases that match TRBD1. The V and J ends lost 6 bases and 4 bases, in that order; junction bases with no gene match: 3. The CDR3 covers 13 residues. The germline V gene has CDR1 LGHNT and CDR2 FRNRAP. CDR3 sequence (DNA): TGTGCTAGTGGCCTGGGACAGGGAAACACCATATATTTT. Encoded protein: CASGLGQGNTIYF.

The J gene is TRBJ1-2, the V gene TRBV4-2; no clear D gene. The CDR3 has 16 residues. V was shortened by 0 bases and J by 6 bases, with 17 bases between the two germline ends. Germline CDR1 reads LGHNA; CDR2 reads YNFKEQ. The CDR3 coding sequence is TGTGCCAGCAGCCAAGAGCCCTACGGGAGGGTAAATGGCTACACCTTC. Protein product: CASSQEPYGRVNGYTF.

Concerning this clone: The germline gene is not matched at one end of the junction; a read error may be the cause. The J gene is TRBJ2-7, the V gene TRBV28; 10 bases map to TRBD1. The CDR3 is 16 amino acids. The germline CDR1 and CDR2 sequences are MDHEN and SYDVKM. The CDR3 DNA reads as TGTGCCAGCAGTACATCGACAGGGGGCACCTCCGACGAGCAGTACTTC. It is translated as CASSTSTGGTSDEQYF.

The chain has TRBV10-3 and TRBJ2-5; TRBD1 is a possible D gene (7 bases). The germline gives CDR1 ENHRY, CDR2 SYGVKD. The V and J ends lost 2 bases and 5 bases respectively, with 12 bases between them. The CDR3 covers 14 residues. CDR3 loop: CAISETTGRETQYF. The CDR3 nucleotides are TGTGCCATCAGTGAGACGACAGGGAGGGAGACCCAGTACTTC.